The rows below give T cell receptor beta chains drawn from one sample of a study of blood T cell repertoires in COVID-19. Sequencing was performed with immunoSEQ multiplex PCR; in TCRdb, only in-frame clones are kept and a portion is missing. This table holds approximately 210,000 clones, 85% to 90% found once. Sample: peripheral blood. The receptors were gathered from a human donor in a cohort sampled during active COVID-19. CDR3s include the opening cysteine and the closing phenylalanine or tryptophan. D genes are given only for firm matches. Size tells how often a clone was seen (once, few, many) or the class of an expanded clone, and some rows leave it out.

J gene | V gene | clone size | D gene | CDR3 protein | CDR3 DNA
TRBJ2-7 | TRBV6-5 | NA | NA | CASSPGTPYEQYF | TGTGCCAGCAGTCCGGGTACGCCTTACGAGCAGTACTTC
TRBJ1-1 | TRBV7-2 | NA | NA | CASKRSTEAFF | TGTGCCAGCAAGCGGTCCACTGAAGCTTTCTTT
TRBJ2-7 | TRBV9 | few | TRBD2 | CASSVGTSGSPPYEQYF | TGTGCCAGCAGCGTAGGGACTAGCGGGAGCCCTCCCTACGAGCAGTACTTC
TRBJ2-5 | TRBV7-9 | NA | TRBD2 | CASSPISGLAGAETQYF | TGTGCCAGCAGTCCCATTTCCGGGCTAGCGGGGGCAGAGACCCAGTACTTC
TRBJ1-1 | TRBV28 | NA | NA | CASSPPRGNTEAFF | TGTGCCAGCAGTCCCCCCCGGGGAAACACTGAAGCTTTCTTT
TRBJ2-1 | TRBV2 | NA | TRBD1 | CASRKGQGAYNEQFF | TGTGCCAGCAGGAAGGGACAGGGGGCCTACAATGAGCAGTTCTTC
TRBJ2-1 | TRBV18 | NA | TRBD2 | CASSPPVASGRYNEQFF | TGTGCCAGCTCACCACCGGTGGCTAGCGGGCGTTACAATGAGCAGTTCTTC
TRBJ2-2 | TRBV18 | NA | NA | CASSPRQFANTGELFF | TGTGCCAGCTCACCCCGACAGTTCGCGAACACCGGGGAGCTGTTTTTT
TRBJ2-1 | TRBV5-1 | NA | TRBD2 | CASSLGRTSGGASNEQFF | TGCGCCAGCAGCTTGGGAAGGACTAGCGGGGGGGCCTCTAATGAGCAGTTCTTC
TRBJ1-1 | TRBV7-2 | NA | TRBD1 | CASSLDRGRSEAFF | TGTGCCAGCAGCTTGGACAGGGGGCGGTCTGAAGCTTTCTTT
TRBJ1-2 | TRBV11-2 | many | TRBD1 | CASSLETGANYGYTF | TGTGCCAGCAGCTTAGAGACAGGGGCGAACTATGGCTACACCTTC
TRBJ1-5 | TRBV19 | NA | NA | CASSIQMQRSQPQHF | TGTGCCAGTAGTATTCAAATGCAGAGGAGTCAGCCCCAGCATTTT
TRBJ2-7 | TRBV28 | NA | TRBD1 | CASSPPGQGEQYF | TGTGCCAGCAGCCCTCCGGGACAGGGGGAACAGTACTTC
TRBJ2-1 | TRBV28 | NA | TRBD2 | CASSLPGLAGGFLPNEQFF | TGTGCCAGCAGTCTACCGGGACTAGCGGGAGGCTTTTTGCCCAATGAGCAGTTCTTC
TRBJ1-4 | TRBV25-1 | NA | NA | CASNRATNEKLFF | TGTGCCAGCAACAGGGCAACTAATGAAAAACTGTTTTTT
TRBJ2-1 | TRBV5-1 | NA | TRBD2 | CASRDVILAGTNEQFF | TGCGCCAGCAGAGACGTAATACTAGCGGGGACCAATGAGCAGTTCTTC
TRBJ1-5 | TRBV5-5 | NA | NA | CASSSDSVNQPQHF | TGTGCCAGCAGCTCCGACAGTGTGAATCAGCCCCAGCATTTT
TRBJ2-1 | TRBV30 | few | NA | CAWSWGSSYNEQFF | TGTGCCTGGAGTTGGGGCTCCTCCTACAATGAGCAGTTCTTC
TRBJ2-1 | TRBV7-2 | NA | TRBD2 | CASSPPGLAGLNEQFF | TGTGCCAGCAGCCCCCCGGGACTAGCGGGGCTAAATGAGCAGTTCTTC
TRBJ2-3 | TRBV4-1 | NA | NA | CASSQDNPLLSSSYTQYF | TGCGCCAGCAGCCAAGATAACCCACTACTATCCTCTTCATATACGCAGTATTTT
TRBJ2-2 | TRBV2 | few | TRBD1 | CASTRDRTSTGELFF | TGTGCCAGCACTAGGGACAGGACATCCACCGGGGAGCTGTTTTTT
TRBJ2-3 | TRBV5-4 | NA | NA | CASSYRDTDTQYF | TGTGCCAGCAGCTACAGGGACACAGATACGCAGTATTTT
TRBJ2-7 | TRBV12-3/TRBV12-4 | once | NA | CASTSGYEQYF | TGTGCCAGCACCTCCGGCTACGAGCAGTACTTC
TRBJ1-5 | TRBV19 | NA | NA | CASSVPDRFQPQHF | TGTGCCAGTAGTGTACCTGACAGGTTCCAGCCCCAGCATTTT
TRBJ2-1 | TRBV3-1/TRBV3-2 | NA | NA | CASTTMGAGADNEQFF | TGTGCCAGCACCACTATGGGGGCTGGGGCCGACAATGAGCAGTTCTTC
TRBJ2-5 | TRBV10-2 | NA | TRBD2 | CASSDPGLPSLETQYF | TGCGCCAGCAGTGACCCGGGACTACCGAGTCTTGAGACCCAGTACTTC
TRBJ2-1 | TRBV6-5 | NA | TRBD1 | CASEFTGVGEQFF | TGTGCCAGCGAGTTTACAGGGGTTGGTGAGCAGTTCTTC
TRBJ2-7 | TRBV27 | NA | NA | CASSFTDSTEQYF | TGTGCCAGCAGTTTCACGGACAGCACTGAGCAGTACTTC
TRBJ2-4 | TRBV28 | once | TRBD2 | CASSLLAGGNIQYF | TGTGCCAGCAGTTTACTAGCGGGAGGAAACATTCAGTACTTC
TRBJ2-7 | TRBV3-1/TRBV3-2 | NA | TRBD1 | CASSLGQIYEQYF | TGTGCCAGCAGCCTGGGACAGATCTACGAGCAGTACTTC
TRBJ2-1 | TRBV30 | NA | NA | CAWSVGGRGYNEQFF | TGTGCCTGGAGTGTGGGGGGGCGCGGGTACAATGAGCAGTTCTTC
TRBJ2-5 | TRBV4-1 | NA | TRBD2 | CASSHLGRGGPETQYF | TGCGCCAGCAGCCACTTGGGGCGGGGGGGCCCGGAGACCCAGTACTTC
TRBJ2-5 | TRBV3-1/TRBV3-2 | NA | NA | CASSQDPEGTQYF | TGTGCCAGCAGCCAAGATCCCGAGGGGACCCAGTACTTC
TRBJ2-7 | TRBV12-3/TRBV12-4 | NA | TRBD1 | CASSKTGNGEQYF | TGTGCCAGCAGCAAGACAGGGAATGGGGAGCAGTACTTC
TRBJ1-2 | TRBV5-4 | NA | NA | CASSFPREPSFGYTF | TGTGCCAGCAGCTTTCCCCGGGAGCCTTCATTCGGCTACACCTTC
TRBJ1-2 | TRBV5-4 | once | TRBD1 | CASSKDRAAVGYTF | TGTGCCAGCAGCAAGGACAGGGCTGCTGTTGGCTACACCTTC
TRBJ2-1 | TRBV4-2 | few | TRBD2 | CASSRFSGDSYNEQFF | TGTGCCAGCAGCCGATTTAGCGGGGACTCCTACAATGAGCAGTTCTTC
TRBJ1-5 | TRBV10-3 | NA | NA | CAISGTGNQPQHF | TGTGCCATCAGTGGAACAGGGAATCAGCCCCAGCATTTT
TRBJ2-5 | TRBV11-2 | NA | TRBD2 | CASSLRGSLQETQYF | TGTGCCAGCAGCTTACGCGGGAGTCTCCAAGAGACCCAGTACTTC
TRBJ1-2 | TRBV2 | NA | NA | CASSQGQFLQGYTF | TGTGCCAGCAGCCAAGGACAATTCCTACAAGGCTACACCTTC
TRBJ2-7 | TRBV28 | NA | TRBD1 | CASSLDRGLYEQYF | TGTGCCAGCAGTTTAGACAGGGGGCTGTACGAGCAGTACTTC
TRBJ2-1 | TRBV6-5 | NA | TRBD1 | CASDRQGPYNEQFF | TGTGCCAGCGACCGACAGGGTCCCTACAATGAGCAGTTCTTC
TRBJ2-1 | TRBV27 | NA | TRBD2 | CASRPAQLAGYNEQFF | TGTGCCAGCAGGCCAGCACAGCTAGCGGGATACAATGAGCAGTTCTTC
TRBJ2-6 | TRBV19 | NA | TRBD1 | CASTEDRGRLSGANVLTF | TGTGCCAGTACCGAGGACAGGGGTAGACTTTCTGGGGCCAACGTCCTGACTTTC
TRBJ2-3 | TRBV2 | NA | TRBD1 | CASRDRDSTDTQYF | TGTGCCAGCAGGGACAGGGATAGCACAGATACGCAGTATTTT
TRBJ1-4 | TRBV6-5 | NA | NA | CASSQGITNEKLFF | TGTGCCAGCAGTCAGGGGATCACTAATGAAAAACTGTTTTTT
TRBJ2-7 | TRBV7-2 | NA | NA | CASSALAIGGTSYEQYF | TGTGCCAGCAGCGCCCTGGCGATTGGCGGGACCTCCTACGAGCAGTACTTC
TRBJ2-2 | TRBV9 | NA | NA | CASSVGGGGAPGELFF | TGTGCCAGCAGCGTAGGAGGAGGGGGCGCGCCCGGGGAGCTGTTTTTT
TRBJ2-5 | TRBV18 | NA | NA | CASSRGTQETQYF | TGTGCCAGCTCACGCGGGACCCAAGAGACCCAGTACTTC
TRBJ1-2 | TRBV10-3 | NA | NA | CAISERGDYGYTF | TGTGCCATCAGTGAGCGCGGGGACTATGGCTACACCTTC
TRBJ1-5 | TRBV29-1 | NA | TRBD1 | CSGTTGVNQPQHF | TGCAGCGGGACTACAGGGGTCAATCAGCCCCAGCATTTT
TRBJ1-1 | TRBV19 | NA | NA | CASSSTYTEAFF | TGTGCCAGTAGCTCAACTTACACTGAAGCTTTCTTT
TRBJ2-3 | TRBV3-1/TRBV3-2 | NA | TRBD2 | CASSPSGGGDTQYF | TGTGCCAGCAGCCCTAGCGGGGGAGGAGATACGCAGTATTTT
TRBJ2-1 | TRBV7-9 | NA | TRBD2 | CASSLDGLEYNEQFF | TGTGCCAGCAGCTTAGATGGACTAGAATACAATGAGCAGTTCTTC
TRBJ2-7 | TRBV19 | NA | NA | CASSTGLVAYYEQYF | TGTGCCAGTAGTACTGGCCTGGTCGCATACTACGAGCAGTACTTC